The clone carrying this T cell receptor (beta chain) has only a few counts. Antigen specificity is unknown. The sample belongs to a study of human T cells and chemical hapten exposure. Whole-study context: Application of 0.01% DPC to the upper back was done by patch test, with a reading at 6 days. Overall study results and limits: DPC sensitization did not alter TCRs above 1 in 1000 frequency.

The CDR3 spans 15 residues. The V and J ends lost 5 bases and 1 base respectively, with 14 bases between them. In germline, CDR1 is MDHEN, CDR2 SYDVKM. Time point: patch test 3, about 24 weeks after DPC sensitization. Sample treatment: therapeutic diphenylcyclopropenone sensitization with weekly scalp DPC. Unfractionated whole blood yielded the extracted total RNA. For the library, individual cDNA molecules each received unique molecular identifiers. TCRdb re-analysed the RACE reads in MiXCR, keeping a single row per CDR3 protein. The data contain fewer than 40,000 distinct CDR3 sequences, approximately 11% of them singletons.

This specimen consisted of whole blood, obtained in connection with sensitization to the hapten diphenylcyclopropenone (DPC). The chain is built from TRBV28 and TRBJ1-1, with D unclear. This receptor was taken from a woman aged 40 to 50 with alopecia areata. Some clones in this sample may be carry-over from other donors' samples. The CDR3 DNA reads as TGTGCCAGCAGTCCTAATACACTGGGGAACACTGAAGCTTTCTTT. Translated: CASSPNTLGNTEAFF.